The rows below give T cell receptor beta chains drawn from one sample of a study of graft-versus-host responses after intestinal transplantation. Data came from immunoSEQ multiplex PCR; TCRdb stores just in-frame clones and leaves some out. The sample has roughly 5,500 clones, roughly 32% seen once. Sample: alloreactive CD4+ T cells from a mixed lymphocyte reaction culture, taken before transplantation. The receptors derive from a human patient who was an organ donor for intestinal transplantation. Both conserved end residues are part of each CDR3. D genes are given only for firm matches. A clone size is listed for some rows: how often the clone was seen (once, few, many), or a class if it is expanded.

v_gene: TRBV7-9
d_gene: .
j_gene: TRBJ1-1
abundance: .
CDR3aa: CASSLAGVNTEAFF
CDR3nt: TGTGCCAGCAGCTTAGCGGGCGTGAACACTGAAGCTTTCTTT

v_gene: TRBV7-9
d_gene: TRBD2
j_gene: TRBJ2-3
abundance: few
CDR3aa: CASSLGGLAGYTDTQYF
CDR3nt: TGTGCCAGCAGCTTAGGAGGCTTAGCGGGGTACACAGATACGCAGTATTTT

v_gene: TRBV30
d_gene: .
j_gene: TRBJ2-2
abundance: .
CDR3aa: CAWSARTANTGELFF
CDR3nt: TGTGCCTGGAGTGCCCGGACAGCGAACACCGGGGAGCTGTTTTTT

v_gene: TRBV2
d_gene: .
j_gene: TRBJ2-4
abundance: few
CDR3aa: CASSEPGVGAKNIQYF
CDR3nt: TGTGCCAGCAGTGAACCGGGGGTCGGGGCCAAAAACATTCAGTACTTC

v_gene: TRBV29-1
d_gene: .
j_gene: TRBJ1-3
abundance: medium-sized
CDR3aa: CSVDRGGNTIYF
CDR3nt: TGCAGCGTTGACAGGGGTGGAAACACCATATATTTT

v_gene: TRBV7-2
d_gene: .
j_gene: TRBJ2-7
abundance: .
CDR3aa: CASSLRGGHSYEQYF
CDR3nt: TGTGCCAGCAGCTTAAGGGGGGGGCACTCCTACGAGCAGTACTTC

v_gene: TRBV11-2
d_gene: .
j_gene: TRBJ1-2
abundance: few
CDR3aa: CASSLVGKGGYTF
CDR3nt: TGTGCCAGCAGCTTAGTAGGGAAAGGCGGCTACACCTTC

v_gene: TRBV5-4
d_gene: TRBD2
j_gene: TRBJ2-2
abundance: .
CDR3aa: CASSLELAGTGELFF
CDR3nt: TGTGCCAGCAGCTTGGAACTAGCGGGCACCGGGGAGCTGTTTTTT

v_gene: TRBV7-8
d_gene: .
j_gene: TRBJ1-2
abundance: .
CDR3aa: CASSLAGGYGYTF
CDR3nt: TGTGCCAGCAGCTTAGCAGGGGGCTATGGCTACACCTTC

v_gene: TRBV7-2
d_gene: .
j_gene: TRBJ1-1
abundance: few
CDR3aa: CASSLVWVQVRPSEAFF
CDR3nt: TGTGCCAGCAGCTTAGTTTGGGTTCAGGTCAGGCCCTCTGAAGCTTTCTTT

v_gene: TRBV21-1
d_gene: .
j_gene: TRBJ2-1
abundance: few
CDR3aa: CASSKDRLAGYNEQFF
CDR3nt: TGTGCCAGCAGCAAAGATCGGCTAGCGGGATACAATGAGCAGTTCTTC

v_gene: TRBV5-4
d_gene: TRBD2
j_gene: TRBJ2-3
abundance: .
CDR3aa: CASSLAQREGYTQYF
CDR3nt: TGTGCCAGCAGCTTGGCCCAGCGGGAGGGATATACGCAGTATTTT

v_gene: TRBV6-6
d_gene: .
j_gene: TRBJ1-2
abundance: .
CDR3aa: CASSSKLSPYGYTF
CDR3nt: TGTGCCAGCAGTTCAAAACTGAGCCCCTATGGCTACACCTTC

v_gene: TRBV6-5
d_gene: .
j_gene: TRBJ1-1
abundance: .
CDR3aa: CASSYGRGGEAFF
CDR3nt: TGTGCCAGCAGTTACGGGAGGGGAGGTGAAGCTTTCTTT

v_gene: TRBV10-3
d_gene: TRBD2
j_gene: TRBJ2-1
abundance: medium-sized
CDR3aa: CAISGIGLAGDEQFF
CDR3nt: TGTGCCATCAGTGGGATTGGACTAGCGGGCGATGAGCAGTTCTTC

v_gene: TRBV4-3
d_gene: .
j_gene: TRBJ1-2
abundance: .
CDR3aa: CASSRGQQNYGYTF
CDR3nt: TGCGCCAGCAGCCGAGGACAGCAAAACTATGGCTACACCTTC

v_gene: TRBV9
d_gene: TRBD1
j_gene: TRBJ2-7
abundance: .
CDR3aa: CASSVGTGGSYEQYF
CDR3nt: TGTGCCAGCAGCGTAGGGACAGGGGGCTCCTACGAGCAGTACTTC

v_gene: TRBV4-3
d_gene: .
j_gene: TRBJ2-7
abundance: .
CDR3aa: CASSQEVGVYEQYF
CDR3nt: TGCGCCAGCAGCCAAGAGGTGGGCGTCTACGAGCAGTACTTC

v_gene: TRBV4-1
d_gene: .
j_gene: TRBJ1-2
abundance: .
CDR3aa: CASSQAGTTYGYTF
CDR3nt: TGCGCCAGCAGCCAAGCCGGGACTACTTATGGCTACACCTTC

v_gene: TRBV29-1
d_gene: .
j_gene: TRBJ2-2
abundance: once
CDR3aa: CSVEVDGTGELFF
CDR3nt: TGCAGCGTTGAAGTGGATGGGACCGGGGAGCTGTTTTTT

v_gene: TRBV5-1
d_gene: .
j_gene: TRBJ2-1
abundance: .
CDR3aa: CASSLATTNEQFF
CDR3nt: TGCGCCAGCAGCTTGGCCACGACCAATGAGCAGTTCTTC

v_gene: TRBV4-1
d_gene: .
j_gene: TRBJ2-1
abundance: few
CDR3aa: CASSLVPVFPNEQFF
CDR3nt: TGCGCCAGCAGCCTTGTCCCGGTTTTCCCCAATGAGCAGTTCTTC

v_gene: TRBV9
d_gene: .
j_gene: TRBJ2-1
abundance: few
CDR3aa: CASSVDRSSYNEQFF
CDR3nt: TGTGCCAGCAGCGTAGACAGGAGCTCCTACAATGAGCAGTTCTTC

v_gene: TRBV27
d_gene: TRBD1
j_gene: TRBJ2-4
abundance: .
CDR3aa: CASSPTTGGRSKNIQYF
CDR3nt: TGTGCCAGCAGTCCAACAACAGGGGGCAGGAGCAAAAACATTCAGTACTTC

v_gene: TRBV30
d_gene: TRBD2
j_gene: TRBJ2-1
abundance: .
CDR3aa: CAWSGRAYNEQFF
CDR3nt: TGTGCCTGGAGCGGGAGGGCCTACAATGAGCAGTTCTTC

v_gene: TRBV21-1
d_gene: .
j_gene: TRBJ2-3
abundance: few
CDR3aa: CASSNARGPDTQYF
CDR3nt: TGTGCCAGCAGCAATGCCAGGGGGCCAGATACGCAGTATTTT

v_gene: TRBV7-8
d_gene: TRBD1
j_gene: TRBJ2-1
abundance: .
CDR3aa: CASSQQGWSNEQFF
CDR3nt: TGTGCCAGCAGCCAACAGGGGTGGAGCAATGAGCAGTTCTTC

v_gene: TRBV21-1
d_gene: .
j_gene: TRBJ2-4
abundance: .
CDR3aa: CASRPSVLQQRKNIQYF
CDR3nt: TGTGCCAGCAGGCCGTCCGTGCTACAGCAAAGAAAAAACATTCAGTACTTC

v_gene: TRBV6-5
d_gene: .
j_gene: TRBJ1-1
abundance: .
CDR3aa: CASSDREAFF
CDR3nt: TGTGCCAGCAGTGACAGGGAAGCTTTCTTT

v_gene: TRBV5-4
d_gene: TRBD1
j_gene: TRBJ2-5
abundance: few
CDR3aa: CASSSPGGAETQYF
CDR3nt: TGTGCCAGCAGCTCTCCAGGGGGCGCGGAGACCCAGTACTTC

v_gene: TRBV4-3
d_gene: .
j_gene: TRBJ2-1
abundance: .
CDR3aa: CASSQEEAINEQFF
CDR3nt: TGCGCCAGCAGCCAAGAAGAGGCCATCAATGAGCAGTTCTTC

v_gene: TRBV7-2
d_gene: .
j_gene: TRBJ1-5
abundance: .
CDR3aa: CASSLVAGSQPQHF
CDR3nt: TGTGCCAGCAGCTTAGTGGCAGGGAGTCAGCCCCAGCATTTT

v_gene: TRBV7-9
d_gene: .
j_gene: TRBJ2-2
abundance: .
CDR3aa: CASSLMQNTGELFF
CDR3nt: TGTGCCAGCAGCTTGATGCAGAACACCGGGGAGCTGTTTTTT

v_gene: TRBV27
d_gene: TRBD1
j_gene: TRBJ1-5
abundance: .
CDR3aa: CASSFSHRGSNQPQHF
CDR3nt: TGTGCCAGCAGTTTCTCCCACAGGGGTAGCAATCAGCCCCAGCATTTT

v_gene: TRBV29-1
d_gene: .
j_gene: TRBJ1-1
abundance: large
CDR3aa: CSVLGDTGRGEAFF
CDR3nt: TGCAGCGTTCTTGGCGACACGGGTCGGGGTGAAGCTTTCTTT

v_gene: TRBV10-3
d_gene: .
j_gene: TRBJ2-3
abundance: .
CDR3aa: CAISDGGTDTQYF
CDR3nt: TGTGCCATCAGTGATGGAGGCACAGATACGCAGTATTTT

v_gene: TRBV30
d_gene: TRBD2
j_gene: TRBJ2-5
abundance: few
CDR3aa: CAWRPGRAGGKETQYF
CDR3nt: TGTGCCTGGAGGCCAGGCAGAGCGGGGGGGAAAGAGACCCAGTACTTC

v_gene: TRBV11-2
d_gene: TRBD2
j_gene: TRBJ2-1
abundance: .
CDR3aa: CASSTPWLAGSSYNEQFF
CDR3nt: TGTGCCAGCAGCACCCCTTGGCTAGCGGGGAGCTCCTACAATGAGCAGTTCTTC

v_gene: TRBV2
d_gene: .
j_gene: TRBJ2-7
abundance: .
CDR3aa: CASTEATAFYEQYF
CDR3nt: TGTGCCAGCACCGAAGCCACAGCCTTCTACGAGCAGTACTTC

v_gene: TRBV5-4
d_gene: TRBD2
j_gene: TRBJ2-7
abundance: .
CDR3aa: CASSFGGGWTYEQYF
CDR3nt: TGTGCCAGCAGCTTTGGGGGGGGTTGGACCTACGAGCAGTACTTC

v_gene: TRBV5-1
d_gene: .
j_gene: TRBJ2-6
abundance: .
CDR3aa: CASSLRDGANVLTF
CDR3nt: TGCGCCAGCAGCTTGAGGGATGGGGCCAACGTCCTGACTTTC

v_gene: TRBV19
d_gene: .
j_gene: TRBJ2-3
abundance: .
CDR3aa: CASSIVQGTDTQYF
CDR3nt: TGTGCCAGTAGTATAGTACAGGGAACAGATACGCAGTATTTT

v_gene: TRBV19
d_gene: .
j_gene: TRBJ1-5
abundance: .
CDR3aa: CASSPTGQPQHF
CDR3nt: TGTGCCAGTAGTCCCACAGGGCAGCCCCAGCATTTT

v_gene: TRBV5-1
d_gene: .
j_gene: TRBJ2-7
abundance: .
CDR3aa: CASSSGTPSEQYF
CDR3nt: TGCGCCAGCAGCTCCGGGACACCCAGCGAGCAGTACTTC

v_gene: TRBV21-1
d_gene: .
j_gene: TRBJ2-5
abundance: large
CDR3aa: CASSKKLAGGRWSAETQYF
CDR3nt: TGTGCCAGCAGCAAAAAACTAGCGGGGGGCCGTTGGTCTGCAGAGACCCAGTACTTC

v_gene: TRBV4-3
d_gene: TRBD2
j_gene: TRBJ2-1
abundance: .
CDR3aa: CASSPARLAGGHNEQFF
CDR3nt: TGCGCCAGCAGCCCAGCCCGACTAGCGGGGGGGCACAATGAGCAGTTCTTC

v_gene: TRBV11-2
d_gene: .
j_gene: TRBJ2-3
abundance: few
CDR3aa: CASSIADTQYF
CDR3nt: TGTGCCAGCAGCATAGCAGATACGCAGTATTTT

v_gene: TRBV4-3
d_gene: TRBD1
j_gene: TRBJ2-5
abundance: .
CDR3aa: CASSHRTGETQYF
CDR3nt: TGCGCCAGCAGCCATCGGACAGGGGAGACCCAGTACTTC

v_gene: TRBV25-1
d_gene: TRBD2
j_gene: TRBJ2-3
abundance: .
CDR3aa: CASNLSGGFTDTQYF
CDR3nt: TGTGCCAGCAACCTATCGGGGGGATTCACAGATACGCAGTATTTT

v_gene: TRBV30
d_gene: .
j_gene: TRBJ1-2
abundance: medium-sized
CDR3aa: CAHWGEATGYTF
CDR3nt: TGTGCGCACTGGGGCGAAGCGACGGGCTACACCTTC

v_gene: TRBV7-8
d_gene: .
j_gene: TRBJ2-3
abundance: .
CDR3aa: CASSGWGMSPSTDTQYF
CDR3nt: TGTGCCAGCAGCGGGTGGGGGATGAGTCCTAGCACAGATACGCAGTATTTT

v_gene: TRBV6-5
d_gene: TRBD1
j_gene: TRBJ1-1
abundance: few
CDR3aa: CASSVLQGMNTEAFF
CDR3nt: TGTGCCAGCAGTGTCTTACAGGGGATGAACACTGAAGCTTTCTTT

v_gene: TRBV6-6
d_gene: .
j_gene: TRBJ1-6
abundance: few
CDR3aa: CASPVGFPNSPLHF
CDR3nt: TGTGCCAGCCCCGTTGGTTTTCCGAATTCACCCCTCCACTTT

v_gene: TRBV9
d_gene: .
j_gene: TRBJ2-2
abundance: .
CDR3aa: CASSVGGGTVSGELFF
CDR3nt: TGTGCCAGCAGCGTAGGCGGCGGGACGGTTTCCGGGGAGCTGTTTTTT

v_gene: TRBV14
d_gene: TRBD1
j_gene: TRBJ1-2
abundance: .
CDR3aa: CASSRQGGNYGYTF
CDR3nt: TGTGCCAGCAGCCGACAGGGGGGTAACTATGGCTACACCTTC

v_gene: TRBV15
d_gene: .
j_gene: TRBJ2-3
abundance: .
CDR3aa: CATSRDRADTQYF
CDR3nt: TGTGCCACCAGCAGAGATCGTGCGGATACGCAGTATTTT

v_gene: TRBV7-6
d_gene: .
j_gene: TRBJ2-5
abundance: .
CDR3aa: CASSLEPKRAQETQYF
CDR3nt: TGTGCCAGCAGCTTAGAGCCGAAGAGGGCCCAAGAGACCCAGTACTTC

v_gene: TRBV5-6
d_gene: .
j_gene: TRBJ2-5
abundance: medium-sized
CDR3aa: CASSFPTDQETQYF
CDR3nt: TGTGCCAGCAGCTTCCCGACAGACCAAGAGACCCAGTACTTC